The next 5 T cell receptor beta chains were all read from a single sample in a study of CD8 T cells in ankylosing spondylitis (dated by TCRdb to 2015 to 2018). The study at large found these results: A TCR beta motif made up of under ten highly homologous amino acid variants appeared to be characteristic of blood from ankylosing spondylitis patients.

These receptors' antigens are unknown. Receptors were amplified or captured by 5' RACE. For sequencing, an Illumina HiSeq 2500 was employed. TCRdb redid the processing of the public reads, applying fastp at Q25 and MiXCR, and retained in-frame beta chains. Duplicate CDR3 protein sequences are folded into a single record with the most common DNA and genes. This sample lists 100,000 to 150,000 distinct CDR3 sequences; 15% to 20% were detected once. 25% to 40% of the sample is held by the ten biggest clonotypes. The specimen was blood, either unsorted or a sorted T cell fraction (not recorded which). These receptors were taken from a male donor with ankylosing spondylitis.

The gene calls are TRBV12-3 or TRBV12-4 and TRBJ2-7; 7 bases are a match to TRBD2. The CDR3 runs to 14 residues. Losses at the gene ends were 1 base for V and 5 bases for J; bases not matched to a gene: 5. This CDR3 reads CASSLGGSLNEQYF. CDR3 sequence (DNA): TGTGCCAGCAGTTTAGGCGGGAGTCTCAACGAGCAGTACTTC.

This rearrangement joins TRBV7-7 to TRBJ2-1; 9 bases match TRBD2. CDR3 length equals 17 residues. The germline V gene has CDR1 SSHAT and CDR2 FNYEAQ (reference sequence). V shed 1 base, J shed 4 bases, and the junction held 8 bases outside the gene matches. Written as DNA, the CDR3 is TGTGCCAGCAGCTTAGAACCAAGGCTAGCGGGGTACAATGAGCAGTTCTTC. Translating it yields CASSLEPRLAGYNEQFF.

In nucleotides, the CDR3 is TGTGCCAGCAGTTTAGCCCCCGCGGATACGCAGTATTTT. This translates into CASSLAPADTQYF. The V gene is TRBV12-3 or TRBV12-4, the J gene TRBJ2-3; D call uncertain. This CDR3 spans 13 amino acids. The V end was cut by 0 bases, the J end by 6 bases, with 7 bases between.

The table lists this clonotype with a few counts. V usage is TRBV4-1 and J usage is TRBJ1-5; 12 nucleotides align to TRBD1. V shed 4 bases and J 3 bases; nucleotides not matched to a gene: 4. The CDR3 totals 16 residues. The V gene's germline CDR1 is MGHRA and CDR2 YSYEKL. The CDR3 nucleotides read TGCGCCAGCAGCCCCCGGGACAGGGGGCTCAATCAGCCCCAGCATTTT. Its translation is CASSPRDRGLNQPQHF.

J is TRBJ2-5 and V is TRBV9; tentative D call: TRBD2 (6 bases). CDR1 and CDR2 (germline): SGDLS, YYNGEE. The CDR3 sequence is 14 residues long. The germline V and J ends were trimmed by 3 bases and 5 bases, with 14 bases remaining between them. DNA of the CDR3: TGTGCCAGCAGCGAACTAGCAGCCTGGGAGACCCAGTACTTC. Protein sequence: CASSELAAWETQYF.